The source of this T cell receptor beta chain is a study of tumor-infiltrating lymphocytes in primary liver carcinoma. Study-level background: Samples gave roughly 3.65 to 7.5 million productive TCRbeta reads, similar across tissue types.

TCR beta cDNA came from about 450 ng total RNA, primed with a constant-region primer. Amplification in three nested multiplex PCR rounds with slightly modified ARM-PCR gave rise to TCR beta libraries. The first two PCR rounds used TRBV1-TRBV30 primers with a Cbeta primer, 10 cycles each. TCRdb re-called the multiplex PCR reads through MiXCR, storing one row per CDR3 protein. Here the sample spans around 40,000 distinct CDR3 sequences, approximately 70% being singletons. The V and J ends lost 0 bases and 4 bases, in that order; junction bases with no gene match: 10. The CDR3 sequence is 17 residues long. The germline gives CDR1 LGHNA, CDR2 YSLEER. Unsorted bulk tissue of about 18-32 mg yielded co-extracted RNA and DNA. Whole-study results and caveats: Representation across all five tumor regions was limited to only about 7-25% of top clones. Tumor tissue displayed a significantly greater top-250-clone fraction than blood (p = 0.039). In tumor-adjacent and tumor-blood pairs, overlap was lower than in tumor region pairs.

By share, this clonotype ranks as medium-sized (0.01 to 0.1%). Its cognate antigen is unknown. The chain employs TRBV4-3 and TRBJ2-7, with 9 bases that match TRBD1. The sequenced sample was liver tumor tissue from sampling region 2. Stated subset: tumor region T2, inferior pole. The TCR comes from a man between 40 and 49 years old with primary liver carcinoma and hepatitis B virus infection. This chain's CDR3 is CASSQEAPGTGRYEQYF. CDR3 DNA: TGCGCCAGCAGCCAAGAAGCACCCGGGACAGGGCGGTACGAGCAGTACTTC.